The 17 T cell receptor beta chains listed next were all sequenced from one sample in a study of blood T cell repertoires in COVID-19. This table comes from immunoSEQ multiplex PCR, and its TCRdb copy is limited to in-frame clones, with some not included. In the table there are approximately 300,000 clones, roughly nine tenths of which are singletons. What was sequenced was peripheral blood. All receptors derive from a woman aged 30 to 39 with COVID-19, enrolled during active disease.

The rearrangement joins TRBV24-1 to TRBJ2-2, with 8 bases fitting TRBD1. The CDR3 has 14 amino acids. The germline CDR1 and CDR2 sequences are KGHDR and SFDVKD. The ends lost 7 bases at V and 1 base at J; junction bases unmatched: 1. The CDR3 coding sequence is TGTGCCACCAGAGGACAGGGGAACACCGGGGAGCTGTTTTTT. It yields the protein CATRGQGNTGELFF.

This clone was recorded once. The chain carries TRBV4-1 and TRBJ1-1; 11 positions agree with TRBD1. This CDR3 comprises 15 residues. V was clipped by 2 bases and J by 10 bases; unmatched bases: 9. The germline CDR1 and CDR2 sequences are MGHRA and YSYEKL. The CDR3 loop is CASSQTGTGGIGAFF. The CDR3 nucleotides are TGCGCCAGCAGCCAAACCGGGACAGGGGGTATCGGAGCTTTCTTT.

The genes are TRBV5-6 and TRBJ1-2, with 7 bases that match TRBD1. The trim removed 3 bases at V and 8 bases at J, leaving 10 bases unmatched. The germline V gene has CDR1 SGHDT and CDR2 YYEEEE. The CDR3 consists of 14 residues. The CDR3 here is CASSYTGVTRGYTF. The CDR3 DNA follows: TGTGCCAGCAGCTATACAGGGGTTACCAGAGGCTACACCTTC. Full variable domain (missing parts from reference TRBV5-6 and TRBJ1-2): DAGVTQSPTHLIKTRGQQVTLRCSPKSGHDTVSWYQQALGQGPQFIFQYYEEEERQRGNFPDRFSGHQFPNYSSELNVNALLLGDSALYLCASSYTGVTRGYTFGSGTRLTVV.

The chain combines TRBV6-5 with TRBJ2-5, with a weak D call TRBD2 (6 bases). CDR1 MNHEY and CDR2 SVGAGI come from the germline V gene. The CDR3 contains 13 residues. Trimming cost V 5 bases and J 1 base, with 8 bases left between them. This chain's CDR3 is CASSLTSQETQYF. DNA for the CDR3: TGTGCCAGCAGTCTGACTAGCCAAGAGACCCAGTACTTC.

The chain joins TRBV5-1 to TRBJ2-6; 8 bases match TRBD1. This CDR3 is 18 amino acids long. Germline CDR1 SGHRS, CDR2 YFSETQ. V was clipped by 4 bases and J by 4 bases; unmatched bases: 13. The CDR3 region is CASSHKGQALLGANVLTF. In DNA, the CDR3 is TGCGCCAGCAGCCATAAGGGACAGGCACTCCTGGGGGCCAACGTCCTGACTTTC.

This rearrangement joins TRBV5-1 to TRBJ2-6; possibly TRBD2 for D (5 bases). V was trimmed by 1 base and J by 4 bases, leaving 9 bases between them. The V gene's germline CDR1 is SGHRS and CDR2 YFSETQ. The CDR3 spans 15 residues. In DNA, the CDR3 is TGCGCCAGCAGCTTGCTGGAGGCCGGGGCCAACGTCCTGACTTTC. Its translation: CASSLLEAGANVLTF.

The V and J genes are TRBV11-3 and TRBJ1-4; possibly TRBD1 for D (6 bases). This CDR3 spans 14 amino acids. Germline CDR1 and CDR2: SGHNT and YENEEA. V gave up 3 bases and J gave up 8 bases, with 13 bases separating them. DNA for the CDR3: TGTGCCAGCAGCTTTACAGGGAGGGTGGAAAAACTGTTTTTT. Translated: CASSFTGRVEKLFF. Looking up the rest from reference TRBV11-3 and TRBJ1-4 gives the full variable domain: EAGVVQSPRYKIIEKKQPVAFWCNPISGHNTLYWYLQNLGQGPELLIRYENEEAVDDSQLPKDRFSAERLKGVDSTLKIQPAELGDSAVYLCASSFTGRVEKLFFGSGTQLSVL.

V gene TRBV7-9 combines with J gene TRBJ2-5, with D possibly being TRBD1 (7 bases). Per the germline V gene, CDR1 is SEHNR and CDR2 is FQNEAQ (reference sequence). The V and J ends lost 3 bases and 4 bases respectively, with 12 bases between them. The CDR3 spans 14 residues. The CDR3 DNA follows: TGTGCCAGCAGCTTTGCAGGGGGGACAGAGACCCAGTACTTC. This sequence encodes CASSFAGGTETQYF.

V usage is TRBV5-8 and J usage is TRBJ1-5; the D gene is possibly TRBD1 (6 bases). Germline loops: CDR1 SGHTS, CDR2 YDEGEE. The CDR3 contains 15 residues. Trimming left V 4 bases short and J 6 bases short, with 17 bases between. The CDR3 bases are TGTGCCAGCAGCATTTTAGGGGGAATTTTTCAGCCCCAGCATTTT. Encoded protein: CASSILGGIFQPQHF. The full variable domain, its missing parts supplied by reference TRBV5-8 and TRBJ1-5, is EAGVTQSPTHLIKTRGQQATLRCSPISGHTSVYWYQQALGLGLQFLLWYDEGEERNRGNFPPRFSGRQFPNYSSELNVNALELEDSALYLCASSILGGIFQPQHFGDGTRLSIL.

This chain joins TRBV19 and TRBJ1-2; no reliable D call. The CDR3 sequence is 13 residues long. The ends were cut back, 7 bases at V and 6 bases at J, with 15 bases in the middle. From germline, CDR1 is LNHDA and CDR2 SQIVND (reference sequence). This CDR3 reads CASNLRTRDGYTF. In nucleotides, the CDR3 is TGTGCCAGTAATTTGAGAACACGGGATGGCTACACCTTC.

The chain links TRBV4-2 to TRBJ2-1, with 8 bases fitting TRBD1. Losses at the gene ends were 4 bases for V and 0 bases for J; bases not matched to a gene: 2. Per germline, CDR1 LGHNA and CDR2 YNFKEQ. The CDR3 loop spans 15 amino acids. CDR3 protein: CASSRGQGSYNEQFF. The CDR3, as DNA: TGTGCCAGCAGCCGAGGACAGGGCTCCTACAATGAGCAGTTCTTC.

V and J are TRBV5-1 and TRBJ2-6; D possibly corresponds to TRBD2 (5 bases). From germline, CDR1 is SGHRS and CDR2 YFSETQ. The germline V and J ends were trimmed by 4 bases and 3 bases, with 14 bases remaining between them. CDR3 length: 16 amino acids. In DNA, the CDR3 is TGCGCCAGCAGCAGCCAAACAGCGGTTGGGGCCAACGTCCTGACTTTC. Amino acid sequence: CASSSQTAVGANVLTF.

The chain recombines TRBV2 with TRBJ1-5, with TRBD1 as a possible D gene (6 bases). CDR3 size: 14 residues. Trimming took off 5 bases at V and 4 bases at J, with 12 bases between the two ends. The germline gives CDR1 SNHLY, CDR2 FYNNEI. The CDR3 loop reads CASSYQGSNQPQHF. Written as DNA, the CDR3 is TGTGCCAGCAGTTATCAGGGGTCGAATCAGCCCCAGCATTTT.

V gene TRBV30 combines with J gene TRBJ2-2; D remains ambiguous. Germline lookup yields CDR1 GTSNPN and CDR2 SVGIG (reference sequence). Trimming stripped 5 bases from V and 6 bases from J, with 7 bases between. The CDR3 spans 11 residues. In nucleotides, the CDR3 is TGTGCCTGGGCGGTTTCCGGGGAGCTGTTTTTT. It is translated as CAWAVSGELFF.

The chain combines TRBV6-5 with TRBJ1-6; D unclear. The CDR3 consists of 14 residues. CDR1 MNHEY and CDR2 SVGAGI come from the germline V gene. Trimming removed 5 bases at V and 8 bases at J, with 13 bases between. The CDR3: CASSRDPADSPLHF. The DNA for the CDR3 is TGTGCCAGCAGTCGTGATCCAGCGGATTCACCCCTCCACTTT.

This clone occurred once. The rearrangement uses TRBV19 and TRBJ1-2; maybe TRBD1 (5 bases). The CDR3 is 15 amino acids. The germline V gene encodes CDR1 LNHDA and CDR2 SQIVND (reference sequence). The germline V and J ends were trimmed by 6 bases and 0 bases, with 14 bases remaining between them. CDR3 in amino acids: CASSDDSYTNYGYTF. The CDR3 coding sequence is TGTGCCAGTAGCGACGACAGTTACACTAACTATGGCTACACCTTC.

The J gene is TRBJ2-7, the V gene TRBV6-2 or TRBV6-3; D is unresolved. V shed 6 bases and J shed 5 bases, with 14 bases lying between them. CDR1 and CDR2 (germline): MNHEY, SVGEGT. The CDR3 totals 13 residues. CDR3 in DNA: TGTGCCAGCAGCCCAGGTAGAGGAAACGAGCAGTACTTC. This codes for CASSPGRGNEQYF.